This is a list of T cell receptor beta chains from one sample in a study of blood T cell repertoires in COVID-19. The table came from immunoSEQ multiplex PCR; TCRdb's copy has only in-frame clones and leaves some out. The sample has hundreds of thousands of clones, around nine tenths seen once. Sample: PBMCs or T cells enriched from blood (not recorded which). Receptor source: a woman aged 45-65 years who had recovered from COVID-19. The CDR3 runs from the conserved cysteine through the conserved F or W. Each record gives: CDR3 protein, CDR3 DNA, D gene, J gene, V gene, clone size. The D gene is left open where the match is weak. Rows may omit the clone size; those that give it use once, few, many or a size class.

CDR3: CASSSRVTEAFF
DNA: TGTGCCAGTAGTTCCAGGGTTACTGAAGCTTTCTTT
D: NA
J: TRBJ1-1
V: TRBV19
size: NA

CDR3: CASSYDDRAQTQYF
DNA: TGTGCCAGCAGCTATGACGACAGGGCGCAGACCCAGTACTTC
D: TRBD1
J: TRBJ2-5
V: TRBV7-2
size: NA

CDR3: CASSLAYDSSYEQYF
DNA: TGTGCCAGCAGCTTAGCCTACGACAGCTCCTACGAGCAGTACTTC
D: NA
J: TRBJ2-7
V: TRBV11-2
size: NA

CDR3: CASSIALAGGRDEQFF
DNA: TGTGCCAGTAGTATCGCCCTAGCGGGGGGAAGGGATGAGCAGTTCTTC
D: TRBD2
J: TRBJ2-1
V: TRBV19
size: few

CDR3: CASSQEGRGNYGYTF
DNA: TGCGCCAGCAGCCAAGAGGGAAGGGGAAACTATGGCTACACCTTC
D: NA
J: TRBJ1-2
V: TRBV4-1
size: NA

CDR3: CASTGGEGNTEAFF
DNA: TGTGCCAGTACGGGAGGAGAGGGGAACACTGAAGCTTTCTTT
D: NA
J: TRBJ1-1
V: TRBV19
size: NA

CDR3: CASSVGQSTGELFF
DNA: TGTGCCAGTAGTGTAGGACAGAGCACCGGAGAGCTGTTTTTT
D: NA
J: TRBJ2-2
V: TRBV19
size: NA

CDR3: CASSSLGFYGYTF
DNA: TGTGCCAGCAGCTCCCTAGGCTTCTATGGCTACACCTTC
D: NA
J: TRBJ1-2
V: TRBV7-2
size: few

CDR3: CASRYNRDGGYEQYF
DNA: TGTGCCAGCAGATACAACCGGGACGGGGGGTACGAGCAGTACTTC
D: TRBD2
J: TRBJ2-7
V: TRBV6-5
size: NA

CDR3: CSVVNPGDSQETQYF
DNA: TGCAGCGTTGTAAACCCTGGTGACAGCCAAGAGACCCAGTACTTC
D: NA
J: TRBJ2-5
V: TRBV29-1
size: NA

CDR3: CASSFTTSSTDTQYF
DNA: TGCGCCAGCAGCTTTACCACATCTAGCACAGATACGCAGTATTTT
D: NA
J: TRBJ2-3
V: TRBV5-1
size: NA

CDR3: CASSEGTASKNIQYF
DNA: TGTGCCAGCAGTGAGGGGACAGCTTCAAAAAACATTCAGTACTTC
D: TRBD1
J: TRBJ2-4
V: TRBV25-1
size: NA

CDR3: CASSLGVTSGATSTDTQYF
DNA: TGCGCCAGCAGCTTGGGTGTGACTAGCGGGGCCACTAGCACAGATACGCAGTATTTT
D: TRBD2
J: TRBJ2-3
V: TRBV5-1
size: NA

CDR3: CASSGPGGDTEAFF
DNA: TGCGCCAGCAGCGGGCCAGGGGGAGACACTGAAGCTTTCTTT
D: TRBD1
J: TRBJ1-1
V: TRBV5-1
size: NA

CDR3: CASSTAGTGFSPLHF
DNA: TGTGCCAGCAGCACTGCCGGGACAGGGTTTTCACCCCTCCACTTT
D: TRBD1
J: TRBJ1-6
V: TRBV5-6
size: few

CDR3: CASSALAETQYF
DNA: TGTGCCAGTAGTGCCCTAGCTGAGACCCAGTACTTC
D: NA
J: TRBJ2-5
V: TRBV19
size: NA

CDR3: CASSLADRGNYGYTF
DNA: TGCGCCAGCAGCTTGGCAGACAGGGGTAACTATGGCTACACCTTC
D: TRBD1
J: TRBJ1-2
V: TRBV5-1
size: NA

CDR3: CASSQRTVGYTF
DNA: TGTGCCAGCAGCCAACGGACAGTCGGCTACACCTTC
D: NA
J: TRBJ1-2
V: TRBV3-1/TRBV3-2
size: NA

CDR3: CASSLETSGGNYPREQFF
DNA: TGTGCCAGCAGTTTAGAGACTAGCGGGGGGAACTATCCCCGTGAGCAGTTCTTC
D: TRBD2
J: TRBJ2-1
V: TRBV27
size: NA

CDR3: CASSLTASGGLDTQYF
DNA: TGTGCCAGCAGCTTAACGGCTAGCGGGGGGTTAGATACGCAGTATTTT
D: TRBD2
J: TRBJ2-3
V: TRBV7-3
size: NA

CDR3: CASSRQATNTGELFF
DNA: TGTGCCAGCAGCCGACAGGCTACGAACACCGGGGAGCTGTTTTTT
D: NA
J: TRBJ2-2
V: TRBV5-4
size: NA

CDR3: CASSLARTGNTIYF
DNA: TGTGCCAGCAGCTTAGCCAGGACTGGAAACACCATATATTTT
D: NA
J: TRBJ1-3
V: TRBV7-2
size: NA

CDR3: CASSEERSYNEQFF
DNA: TGCGCCAGCAGCGAGGAGCGCTCCTACAATGAGCAGTTCTTC
D: NA
J: TRBJ2-1
V: TRBV5-1
size: NA

CDR3: CASRTRGGAGANTEAFF
DNA: TGTGCCAGCAGAACTCGGGGTGGGGCAGGGGCGAACACTGAAGCTTTCTTT
D: NA
J: TRBJ1-1
V: TRBV3-1/TRBV3-2
size: once

CDR3: CASTLPVNSPLHF
DNA: TGTGCCAGCACCCTCCCCGTTAATTCACCCCTCCACTTT
D: NA
J: TRBJ1-6
V: TRBV28
size: NA

CDR3: CAWSSGAGELFF
DNA: TGTGCCTGGAGCTCAGGGGCCGGGGAGCTGTTTTTT
D: NA
J: TRBJ2-2
V: TRBV30
size: NA

CDR3: CASSQDLGQGGVNGYTF
DNA: TGCGCCAGCAGCCAAGATCTGGGACAGGGTGGGGTAAATGGCTACACCTTC
D: TRBD1
J: TRBJ1-2
V: TRBV4-3
size: NA

CDR3: CASSVIFRTGGLNEQYF
DNA: TGTGCCAGCAGTGTTATCTTCCGGACAGGGGGCCTCAACGAGCAGTACTTC
D: TRBD1
J: TRBJ2-7
V: TRBV6-1
size: NA

CDR3: CASLDETSDGITQYF
DNA: TGCGCCAGCTTGGATGAGACTAGCGATGGAATTACGCAGTATTTT
D: TRBD2
J: TRBJ2-3
V: TRBV5-1
size: NA

CDR3: CASSSEETALHF
DNA: TGTGCCAGCTCCTCGGAGGAGACCGCCCTCCATTTT
D: NA
J: TRBJ1-5
V: TRBV5-4
size: few

CDR3: CASSDGSVETQYF
DNA: TGTGCCAGCAGTGACGGGTCGGTGGAGACCCAGTACTTC
D: NA
J: TRBJ2-5
V: TRBV2
size: NA

CDR3: CATSRDAGYQETQYF
DNA: TGTGCCACCAGCAGAGACGCGGGGTACCAAGAGACCCAGTACTTC
D: NA
J: TRBJ2-5
V: TRBV15
size: NA

CDR3: CASSVRGYEQYF
DNA: TGTGCCAGCAGTGTCAGGGGCTACGAGCAGTACTTC
D: NA
J: TRBJ2-7
V: TRBV25-1
size: NA

CDR3: CASSIAAGPGNQPQHF
DNA: TGTGCCAGTAGTATAGCCGCGGGTCCGGGCAATCAGCCCCAGCATTTT
D: NA
J: TRBJ1-5
V: TRBV19
size: NA

CDR3: CASSSDYRNSPLHF
DNA: TGTGCCAGCAGCAGTGATTACAGGAATTCACCCCTCCACTTT
D: NA
J: TRBJ1-6
V: TRBV7-3
size: once

CDR3: CASSGGGSLLAFF
DNA: TGTGCCAGCAGCGGGGGGGGCAGTTTATTGGCTTTCTTT
D: NA
J: TRBJ1-1
V: TRBV11-2
size: few